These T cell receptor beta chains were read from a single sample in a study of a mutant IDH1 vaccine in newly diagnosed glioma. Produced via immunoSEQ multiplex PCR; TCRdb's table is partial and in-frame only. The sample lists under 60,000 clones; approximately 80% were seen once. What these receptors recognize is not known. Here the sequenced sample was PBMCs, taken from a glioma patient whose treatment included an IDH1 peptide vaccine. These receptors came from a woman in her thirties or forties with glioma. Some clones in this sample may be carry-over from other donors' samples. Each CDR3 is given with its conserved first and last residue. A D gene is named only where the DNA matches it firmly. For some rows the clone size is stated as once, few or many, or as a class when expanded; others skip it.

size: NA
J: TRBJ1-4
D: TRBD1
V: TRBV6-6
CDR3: CASSPDREKLFF
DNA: TGTGCCAGCAGCCCGGACAGGGAAAAACTGTTTTTT

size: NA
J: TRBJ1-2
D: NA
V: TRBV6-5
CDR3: CASKSGNTNYGYTF
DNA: TGTGCCAGCAAATCCGGGAACACTAACTATGGCTACACCTTC

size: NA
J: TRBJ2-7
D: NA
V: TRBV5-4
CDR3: CASSRTGKSYEQYF
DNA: TGTGCCAGCAGCCGGACCGGCAAATCCTACGAGCAGTACTTC

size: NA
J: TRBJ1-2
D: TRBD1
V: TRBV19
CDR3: CASRILTGTGESGYTF
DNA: TGTGCCAGTAGGATCCTGACCGGGACAGGGGAGTCTGGCTACACCTTC

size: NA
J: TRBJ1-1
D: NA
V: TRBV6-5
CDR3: CASSYSGGNTGAFF
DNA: TGTGCCAGCAGTTATTCGGGGGGGAACACTGGAGCTTTCTTT

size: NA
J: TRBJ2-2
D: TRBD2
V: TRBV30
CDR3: CAWTGGGTNTGELFF
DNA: TGTGCCTGGACCGGGGGGGGGACAAACACCGGGGAGCTGTTTTTT

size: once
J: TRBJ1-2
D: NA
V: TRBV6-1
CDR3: CASKGTANYGYTF
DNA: TGTGCCAGCAAGGGGACTGCTAACTATGGCTACACCTTC

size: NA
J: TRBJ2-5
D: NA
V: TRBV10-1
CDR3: CASSRQVQETQYF
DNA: TGCGCCAGCAGCCGACAGGTCCAAGAGACCCAGTACTTC

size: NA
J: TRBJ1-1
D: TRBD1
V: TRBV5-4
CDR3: CASSLDGTGVMNTEAFF
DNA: TGTGCCAGCAGCTTGGATGGGACAGGGGTCATGAACACTGAAGCTTTCTTT

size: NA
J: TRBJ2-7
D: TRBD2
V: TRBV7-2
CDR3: CASSSGLAREQYF
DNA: TGTGCCAGCAGCTCGGGACTAGCGCGCGAGCAGTACTTC

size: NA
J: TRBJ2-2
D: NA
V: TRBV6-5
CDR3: CASSYSAPTGELFF
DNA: TGTGCCAGCAGTTACTCTGCCCCCACCGGGGAGCTGTTTTTT

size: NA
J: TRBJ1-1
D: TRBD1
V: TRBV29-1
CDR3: CSAGGQGATEAFF
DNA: TGCAGCGCTGGAGGACAGGGGGCGACTGAAGCTTTCTTT

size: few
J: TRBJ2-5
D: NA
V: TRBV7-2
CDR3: CASSLTETQYF
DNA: TGTGCCAGCAGTCTCACAGAGACCCAGTACTTC

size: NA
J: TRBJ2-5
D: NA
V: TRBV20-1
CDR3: CSARKETQYF
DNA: TGCAGTGCTAGAAAAGAGACCCAGTACTTC

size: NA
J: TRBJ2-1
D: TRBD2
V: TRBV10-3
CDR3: CAISQLAGLTYNEQFF
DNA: TGTGCCATCAGCCAACTAGCGGGGTTAACCTACAATGAGCAGTTCTTC

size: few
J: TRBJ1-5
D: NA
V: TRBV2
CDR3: CASSDWGGNQPQHF
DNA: TGTGCCAGCAGTGACTGGGGGGGAAATCAGCCCCAGCATTTT